A selection of T cell receptor beta chains follows, all from one sample in a study of cytomegalovirus exposure and HLA in healthy donors. Only in-frame clones appear in the TCRdb table, and some are missing; sequencing was by immunoSEQ multiplex PCR. The sample has 150,000 to 200,000 clones, 65% to 85% seen once. Sample: PBMCs. The receptors originated from a man aged 18-30 years in good health and CMV-seronegative. CDR3s include the opening cysteine and the closing phenylalanine or tryptophan.

>TRBJ2-1|TRBV9|15
CASSSGTSGSNEQFF
>TRBJ2-7|TRBV5-1|14
CASSSGTGTYEQYF
>TRBJ2-1|TRBV9|16
CASSTPPRGSSNEQFF
>TRBJ2-3|TRBV19|15
CASSIWAGRTDTQYF
>TRBJ2-7|TRBV19|17
CASSVPPLAGVPYEQYF
>.|TRBV7-8|16
CASSSKRLAGAYEQYF
>TRBJ1-2|TRBV19|16
CASSMGLGQVNYGYTF
>TRBJ1-4|TRBV7-9|16
CASSLSFQGEGEKLFF
>TRBJ2-2|TRBV18|13
CASSLKNTGELFF
>TRBJ1-2|TRBV5-5|14
CASSLRGFNYGYTF
>TRBJ2-4|TRBV28|15
CASSFEGHAKNIQYF
>TRBJ2-2|TRBV6-1|12
CASRETGGLLFF
>TRBJ2-4|TRBV4-2|20
CASSQEQRLGQILAKNIQYF